This T cell receptor (beta chain) was retrieved from a study of Ad26.COV2.S vaccination and SARS-CoV-2 variants. Per germline, CDR1 SGHDT and CDR2 YYEEEE. Trimming removed 3 bases from V and 7 bases from J, with 14 bases in between. The CDR3 totals 14 residues. Data came from immunoSEQ multiplex PCR; TCRdb stores just in-frame clones and leaves some out. This table holds more than 120,000 clones, just over 85% found once. For this clone: Its antigen is currently unknown.

Study results and caveats: Spike-specific TCR breadth in vaccine recipients exceeded that seen in placebo recipients. Total T cell responses may have been underestimated by the TCR breadth and depth analyses. Vaccinees reportedly had broad spike-specific CD8+ and CD4+ T cell responses.

The TCR originated in a human donor who had recovered from COVID-19. The V gene is TRBV5-6, the J gene TRBJ1-3; weak D call: TRBD1 (6 bases). The material was peripheral blood, obtained after recovery from COVID-19. CDR3 protein: CASSWPGQGNTIYF. The CDR3 coding sequence is TGTGCCAGCAGCTGGCCAGGCCAGGGGAACACCATATATTTT.